Here is one TCR beta chain with its context. These data belong to a study of blood T cell repertoires in COVID-19. Study context: T cells, B-cell-depleted T cells, or PBMCs supplied cDNA or gDNA.

In the authors' methods: Reference gene primer amplification yielded estimated nucleated cell counts. Only in-frame clones appear in the TCRdb table, and some are missing; sequencing was by immunoSEQ multiplex PCR. V and J calls and clone size are copied from that table; D and trimming were computed from the DNA. The sample records about 120,000 clones, 78% being singletons. The specimen was peripheral blood. The TCR was taken from a man between 65 and 79 years old with acute or convalescent COVID-19.

CDR3 coding DNA: TGTGCCAGTAGTATCCAAAATCAGGGGGCAGGGGAGACCCAGTACTTC. Encoded protein: CASSIQNQGAGETQYF. The chain recombines TRBV19 with TRBJ2-5, with 8 positions matching TRBD1. Germline V gene data show CDR1 as LNHDA and CDR2 as SQIVND (reference sequence). The V segment lost 3 bases and the J segment 5 bases; nucleotides outside the gene matches: 11. The CDR3 extends over 16 amino acids.